This T cell receptor beta chain was obtained from a study of blood T cell repertoires in COVID-19. Across the whole study: The samples span acute and convalescent COVID-19 from the United States, Italy and Spain. Nucleic acid was either cDNA or gDNA, and it came from T cells, B-cell-depleted T cells, or PBMCs.

The CDR3 has 18 residues. V dropped 4 bases and J dropped 4 bases, with 25 bases sitting between them. Germline values: CDR1 LNHNV, CDR2 YYDKDF (reference sequence). In the source study's methods: By means of reference gene primer amplification, nucleated cell counts were estimated. Clones were read by immunoSEQ multiplex PCR, and TCRdb kept only the in-frame ones, dropping some. V and J calls and clone size are those listed in that table; D and trimming were worked out from the DNA. The sample has approximately 91,000 clones, 87% seen once. V is TRBV15 and J is TRBJ1-2, with D tentatively TRBD1 (6 bases). Sample: peripheral blood. The origin of this receptor is a man in his 70s with acute or convalescent COVID-19. The CDR3 DNA follows: TGTGCCACCAGCATGGGCAGGTATGATGGACAGACACTCTATGGCTACACCTTC. Encoded protein: CATSMGRYDGQTLYGYTF.